The rows below give T cell receptor beta chains drawn from one sample of a study of blood T cell repertoires in COVID-19. Here immunoSEQ multiplex PCR was the method, and the copy in TCRdb shows in-frame clones only, minus some. The sample has about 250,000 clones, 70% to 90% seen once. The material sequenced was peripheral blood. These receptors came from a man at least 80 years old with acute or convalescent COVID-19. The conserved cysteine and the conserved F or W are not part of the CDR3 here. D genes are given only for firm matches.

V,D,J,CDR3
TRBV5-1,TRBD1,TRBJ1-3,ASSSSGQVRGNTIY
TRBV7-9,.,TRBJ1-3,ASSRGMTSGNTIY
TRBV18,.,TRBJ1-5,ASSLQDSYQPQH
TRBV6-6,TRBD2,TRBJ2-2,ASSPGLAANTGELF
TRBV3-1/TRBV3-2,TRBD1,TRBJ2-1,ASSPRVTGDNEQF
TRBV28,TRBD1,TRBJ1-2,ASSLGTGVTGNYGYT
TRBV18,TRBD1,TRBJ2-2,ASSPGTETGELF
TRBV13,.,TRBJ1-3,ASTHRFFSGNTIY
TRBV9,TRBD1,TRBJ1-1,ASTGQGNTEAF
TRBV5-5,TRBD2,TRBJ2-3,ASSLAGTSGVDTQY
TRBV5-1,TRBD1,TRBJ1-3,ASSLEGTGDYGNTIY
TRBV6-2/TRBV6-3,TRBD1,TRBJ2-5,ASSILRGRVETQY
TRBV5-1,TRBD1,TRBJ1-6,ASSRGDRGPDPLH
TRBV7-8,TRBD1,TRBJ2-7,ASSSKDRGAYEQY
TRBV3-1/TRBV3-2,TRBD2,TRBJ2-7,ASSPIGGLAGGVLYEQY
TRBV19,TRBD1,TRBJ1-4,ASSPRDSLNEKLF
TRBV19,.,TRBJ1-1,ASSIVGGPDTEAF
TRBV5-1,.,TRBJ1-4,ASSIGTTNEKLF
TRBV7-9,TRBD1,TRBJ1-4,ASSSGQDYEKLF
TRBV19,.,TRBJ2-3,ASSIVGTSTDTQY
TRBV2,.,TRBJ2-3,ASSEGGPTDTQY
TRBV3-1/TRBV3-2,TRBD1,TRBJ2-3,ASSQLSFRGRGADTQY